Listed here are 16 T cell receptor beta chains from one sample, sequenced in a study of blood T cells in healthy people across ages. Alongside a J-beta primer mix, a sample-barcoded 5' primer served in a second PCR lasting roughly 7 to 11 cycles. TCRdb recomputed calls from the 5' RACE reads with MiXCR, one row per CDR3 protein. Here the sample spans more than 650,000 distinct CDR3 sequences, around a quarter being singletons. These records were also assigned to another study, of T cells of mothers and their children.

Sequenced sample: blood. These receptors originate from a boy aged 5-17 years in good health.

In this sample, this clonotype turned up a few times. The CDR3: CASSAAGQPYNEQFF. CDR3 sequence (DNA): TGCGCCAGCAGCGCCGCCGGACAGCCCTACAATGAGCAGTTCTTC. This chain links TRBV5-1 with TRBJ2-4, with TRBD1 as a possible D gene (6 bases). The last part of the DNA fits TRBJ2-1 better; the J call may be wrong. Looked up from germline, CDR1 is SGHRS and CDR2 is YFSETQ. The CDR3 runs 15 residues.

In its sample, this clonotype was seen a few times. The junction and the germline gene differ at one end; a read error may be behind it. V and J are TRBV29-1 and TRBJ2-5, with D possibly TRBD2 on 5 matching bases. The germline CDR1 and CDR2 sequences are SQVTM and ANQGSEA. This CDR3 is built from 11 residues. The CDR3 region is CSVLWGEAQYF. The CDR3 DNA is TGCAGCGTCCTTTGGGGAGAGGCCCAGTACTTC. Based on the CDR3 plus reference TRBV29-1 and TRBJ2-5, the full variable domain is SAVISQKPSRDICQRGTSLTIQCQVDSQVTMMFWYRQQPGQSLTLIATANQGSEATYESGFVIDKFPISRPNLTFSTLTVSNMSPEDSSIYLCSVLWGEAQYFGPGTRLLVL.

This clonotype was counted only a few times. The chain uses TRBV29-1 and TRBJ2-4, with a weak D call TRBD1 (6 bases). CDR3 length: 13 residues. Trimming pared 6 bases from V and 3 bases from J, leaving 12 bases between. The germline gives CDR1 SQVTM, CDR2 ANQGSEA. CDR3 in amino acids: CSVRGLNKNIQYF. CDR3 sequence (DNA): TGCAGCGTCAGGGGCCTAAACAAAAACATTCAGTACTTC.

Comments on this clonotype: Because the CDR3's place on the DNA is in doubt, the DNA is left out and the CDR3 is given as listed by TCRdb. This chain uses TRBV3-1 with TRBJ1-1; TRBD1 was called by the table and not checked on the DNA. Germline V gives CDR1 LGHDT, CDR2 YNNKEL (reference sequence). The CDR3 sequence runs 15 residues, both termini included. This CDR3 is CASSQDRLFGQGAFF.

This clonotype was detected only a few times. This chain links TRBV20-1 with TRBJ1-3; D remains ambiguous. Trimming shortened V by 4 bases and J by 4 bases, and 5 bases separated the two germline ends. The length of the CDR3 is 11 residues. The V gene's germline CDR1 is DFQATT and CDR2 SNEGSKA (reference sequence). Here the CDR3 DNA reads TGCAGTGCTACTAAGGGAAACACCATATATTTT. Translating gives CSATKGNTIYF.

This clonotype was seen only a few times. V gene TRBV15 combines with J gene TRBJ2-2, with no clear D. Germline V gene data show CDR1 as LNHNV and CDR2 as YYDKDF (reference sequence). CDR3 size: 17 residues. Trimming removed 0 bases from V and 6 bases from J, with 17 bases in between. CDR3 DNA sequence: TGTGCCACCAGCAGAGATTCTGGTGGGGTTCTGGCCGGGGAGCTGTTTTTT. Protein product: CATSRDSGGVLAGELFF.

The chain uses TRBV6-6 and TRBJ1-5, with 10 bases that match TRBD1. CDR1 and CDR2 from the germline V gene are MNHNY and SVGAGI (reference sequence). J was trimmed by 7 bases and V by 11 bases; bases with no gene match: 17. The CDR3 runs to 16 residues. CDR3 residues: CACLHGGQGVGQPQHF. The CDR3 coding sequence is TGTGCCTGCCTGCACGGCGGACAGGGGGTCGGGCAGCCCCAGCATTTT.

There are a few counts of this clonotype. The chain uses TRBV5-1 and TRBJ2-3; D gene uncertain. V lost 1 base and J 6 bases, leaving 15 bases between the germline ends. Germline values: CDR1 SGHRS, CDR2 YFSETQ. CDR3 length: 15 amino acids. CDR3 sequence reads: CASSLMGRPTDTQYF. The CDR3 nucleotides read TGCGCCAGCAGCTTGATGGGCAGGCCAACGGATACGCAGTATTTT.

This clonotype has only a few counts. Here the CDR3 DNA reads TGTGCCAGCAGCGTGCTAGCGGGGGACACAGATACGCAGTATTTT. It yields the protein CASSVLAGDTDTQYF. The chain recombines TRBV2 with TRBJ2-3; 10 bases line up with TRBD2. The CDR3 is 15 residues long. V was pared by 6 bases and J by 2 bases, with 5 bases of the junction left unmatched. Per the germline V gene, CDR1 is SNHLY and CDR2 is FYNNEI. The full variable domain, with the rest looked up from reference TRBV2 and TRBJ2-3, is EPEVTQTPSHQVTQMGQEVILRCVPISNHLYFYWYRQILGQKVEFLVSFYNNEISEKSEIFDDQFSVERPDGSNFTLKIRSTKLEDSAMYFCASSVLAGDTDTQYFGPGTRLTVL.

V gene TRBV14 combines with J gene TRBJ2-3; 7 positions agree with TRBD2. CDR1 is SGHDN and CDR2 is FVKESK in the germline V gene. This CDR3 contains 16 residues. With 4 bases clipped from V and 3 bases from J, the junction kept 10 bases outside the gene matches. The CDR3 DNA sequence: TGTGCCAGCAGCCCCCTACTAGCGATCCAAACAGATACGCAGTATTTT. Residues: CASSPLLAIQTDTQYF.

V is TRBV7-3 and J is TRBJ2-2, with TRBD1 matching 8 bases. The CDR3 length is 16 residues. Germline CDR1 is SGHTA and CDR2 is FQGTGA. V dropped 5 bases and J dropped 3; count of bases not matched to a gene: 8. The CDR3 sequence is CASSPSAGGYTGELFF. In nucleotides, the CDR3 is TGTGCCAGCAGCCCAAGCGCAGGGGGCTACACCGGGGAGCTGTTTTTT.

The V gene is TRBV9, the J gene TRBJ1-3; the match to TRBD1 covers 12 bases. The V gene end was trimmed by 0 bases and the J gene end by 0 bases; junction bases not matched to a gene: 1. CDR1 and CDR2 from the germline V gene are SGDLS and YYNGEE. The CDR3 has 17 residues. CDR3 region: CASSVGDRGPSGNTIYF. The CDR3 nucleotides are TGTGCCAGCAGCGTAGGGGACAGGGGGCCCTCTGGAAACACCATATATTTT.

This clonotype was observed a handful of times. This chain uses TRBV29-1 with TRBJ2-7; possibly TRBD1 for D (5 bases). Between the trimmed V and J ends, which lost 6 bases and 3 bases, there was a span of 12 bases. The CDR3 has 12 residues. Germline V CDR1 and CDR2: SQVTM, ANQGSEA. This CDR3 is CSVLGARYEQYF. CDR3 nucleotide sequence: TGCAGCGTCCTTGGGGCCCGCTACGAGCAGTACTTC.

CDR3 in DNA: TGTGCCAGCAGCCACAACGGAGGTTCCTACGAGCAGTACTTC. It codes for CASSHNGGSYEQYF. The chain joins TRBV14 to TRBJ2-7; TRBD2 might be the D (5 bases). Trimming cost V 3 bases and J 1 base, with 10 bases left between them. This CDR3 contains 14 residues. The germline V gene encodes CDR1 SGHDN and CDR2 FVKESK.

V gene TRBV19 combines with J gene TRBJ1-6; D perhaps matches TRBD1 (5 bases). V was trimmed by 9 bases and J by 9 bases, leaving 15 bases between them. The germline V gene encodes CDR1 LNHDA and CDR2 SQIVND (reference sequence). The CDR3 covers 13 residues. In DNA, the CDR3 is TGTGCCAGCACCGGGGGAACCTTTTCACCCCTCCACTTT. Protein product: CASTGGTFSPLHF.

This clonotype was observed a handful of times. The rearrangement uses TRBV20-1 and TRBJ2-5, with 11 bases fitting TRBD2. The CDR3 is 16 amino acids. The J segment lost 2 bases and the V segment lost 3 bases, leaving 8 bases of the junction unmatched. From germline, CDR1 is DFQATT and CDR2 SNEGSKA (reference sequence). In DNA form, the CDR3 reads TGCAGTGCTAGTACCACCCGACTAGCGGGGCAAGAGACCCAGTACTTC. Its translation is CSASTTRLAGQETQYF.